These 3 T cell receptor beta chains originate from one sample sequenced in a study of OX40 agonist ivuxolimab in advanced cancers. Here immunoSEQ multiplex PCR was the method, and the copy in TCRdb shows in-frame clones only, minus some. This table has roughly 53,000 clones, roughly 90% appearing once. The sample was CD4+ or CD8+ T cells sorted from blood, taken in a trial of the OX40 agonist ivuxolimab. These TCRs come from an adult with an advanced solid tumor such as melanoma, head and neck, liver or kidney cancer.

The J gene is TRBJ2-6, the V gene TRBV11-3; 7 nucleotides match TRBD1. The CDR3 covers 20 residues. Germline V gene data show CDR1 as SGHNT and CDR2 as YENEEA. Trimming took 1 base from V and 0 from J; bases not matched to a gene: 12. DNA for the CDR3: TGTGCCAGCAGCTTAGCCCCATGGGGGACAGATGCCTCTGGGGCCAACGTCCTGACTTTC. This encodes CASSLAPWGTDASGANVLTF. Full variable domain (outside the CDR3, taken from reference TRBV11-3 and TRBJ2-6): EAGVVQSPRYKIIEKKQPVAFWCNPISGHNTLYWYLQNLGQGPELLIRYENEEAVDDSQLPKDRFSAERLKGVDSTLKIQPAELGDSAVYLCASSLAPWGTDASGANVLTFGAGSRLTVL.

The count of this clone is one. V usage is TRBV30 and J usage is TRBJ2-5, with no clear D. V was pared by 0 bases and J by 3 bases, with 5 bases between. The CDR3 has 12 residues. Germline V gene lookup returns CDR1 GTSNPN and CDR2 SVGIG (reference sequence). CDR3 sequence: CAWSVVKETQYF. As DNA, the CDR3 is TGTGCCTGGAGTGTCGTCAAAGAGACCCAGTACTTC. The full variable domain, with the rest looked up from reference TRBV30 and TRBJ2-5, is SQTIHQWPATLVQPVGSPLSLECTVEGTSNPNLYWYRQAAGRGLQLLFYSVGIGQISSEVPQNLSASRPQDRQFILSSKKLLLSDSGFYLCAWSVVKETQYFGPGTRLLVL.

The rearrangement uses TRBV11-3 and TRBJ2-7; tentatively, D is TRBD2 (6 bases). The germline V gene has CDR1 SGHNT and CDR2 YENEEA. V lost 5 bases, J lost 0 bases, and 11 bases lay in between. The CDR3 is 14 amino acids. In DNA form, the CDR3 reads TGTGCCAGCAGCCTTGGGGGGAGCTCCTACGAGCAGTACTTC. Translating gives CASSLGGSSYEQYF.